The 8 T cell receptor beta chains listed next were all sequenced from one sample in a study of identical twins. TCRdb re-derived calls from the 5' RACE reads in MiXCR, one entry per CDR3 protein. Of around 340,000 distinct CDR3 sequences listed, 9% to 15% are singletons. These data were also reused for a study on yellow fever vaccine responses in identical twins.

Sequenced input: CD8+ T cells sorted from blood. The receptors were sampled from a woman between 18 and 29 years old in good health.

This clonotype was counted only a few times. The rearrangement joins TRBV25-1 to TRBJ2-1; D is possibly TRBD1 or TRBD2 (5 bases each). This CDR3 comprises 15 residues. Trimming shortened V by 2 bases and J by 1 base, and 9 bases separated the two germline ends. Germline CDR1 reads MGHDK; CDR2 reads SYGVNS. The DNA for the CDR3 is TGTGCCAGCAGTGAAGAGGGGCAGTCCTACAATGAGCAGTTCTTC. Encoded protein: CASSEEGQSYNEQFF.

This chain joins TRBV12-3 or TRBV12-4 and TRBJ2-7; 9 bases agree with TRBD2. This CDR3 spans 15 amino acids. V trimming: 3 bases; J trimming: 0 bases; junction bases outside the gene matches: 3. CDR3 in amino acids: CASSFLAGSSYEQYF. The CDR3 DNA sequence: TGTGCCAGCAGTTTTCTAGCGGGAAGCTCCTACGAGCAGTACTTC.

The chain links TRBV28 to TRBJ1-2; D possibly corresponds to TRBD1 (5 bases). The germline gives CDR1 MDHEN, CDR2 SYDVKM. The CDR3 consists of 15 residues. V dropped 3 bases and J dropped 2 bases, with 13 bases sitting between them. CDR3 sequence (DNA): TGTGCCAGCAGTTTGCCGTTGACAGAGAACTATGGCTACACCTTC. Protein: CASSLPLTENYGYTF.

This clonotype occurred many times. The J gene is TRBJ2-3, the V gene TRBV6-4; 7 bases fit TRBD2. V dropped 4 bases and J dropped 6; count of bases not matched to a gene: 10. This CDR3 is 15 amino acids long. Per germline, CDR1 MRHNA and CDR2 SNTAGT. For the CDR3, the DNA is TGTGCCAGCAGTGCGACGGGACTGGGGGGGGATACGCAGTATTTT. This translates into CASSATGLGGDTQYF.

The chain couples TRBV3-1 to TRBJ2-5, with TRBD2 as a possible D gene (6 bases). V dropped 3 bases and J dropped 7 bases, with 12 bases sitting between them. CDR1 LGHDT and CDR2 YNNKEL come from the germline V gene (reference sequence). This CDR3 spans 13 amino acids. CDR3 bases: TGTGCCAGCAGCCAGACTAGTCGGGGGACCCAGTACTTC. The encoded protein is CASSQTSRGTQYF.

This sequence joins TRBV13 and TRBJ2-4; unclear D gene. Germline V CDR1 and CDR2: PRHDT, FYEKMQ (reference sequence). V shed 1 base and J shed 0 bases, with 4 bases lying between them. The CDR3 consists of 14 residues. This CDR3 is CASSLAGAKNIQYF. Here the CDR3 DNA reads TGTGCCAGCAGCTTAGCCGGAGCCAAAAACATTCAGTACTTC.

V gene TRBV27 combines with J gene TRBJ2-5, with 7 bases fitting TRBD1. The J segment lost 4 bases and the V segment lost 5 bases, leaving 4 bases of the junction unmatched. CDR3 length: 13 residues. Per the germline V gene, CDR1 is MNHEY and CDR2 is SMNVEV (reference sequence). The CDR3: CASSNRQGETQYF. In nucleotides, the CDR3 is TGTGCCAGCAGTAACCGACAGGGAGAGACCCAGTACTTC.

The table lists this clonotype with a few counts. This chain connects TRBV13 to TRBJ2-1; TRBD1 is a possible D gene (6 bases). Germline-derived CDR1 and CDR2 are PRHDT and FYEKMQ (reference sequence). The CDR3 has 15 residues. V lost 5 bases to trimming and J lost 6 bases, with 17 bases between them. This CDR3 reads CASSPTTGSRNEQFF. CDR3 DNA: TGTGCCAGCAGCCCTACTACAGGGAGTCGCAATGAGCAGTTCTTC.